This T cell receptor beta chain originates from a study of PD-1 blockade in classical Hodgkin lymphoma. This clone was observed a single time. Time point: cycle 4 day 1 (C4D1), after around six weeks of nivolumab. The patients all showed relapse after autologous stem cell transplantation, while their brentuximab vedotin exposure varied. Some clones are missing from TCRdb's copy, which holds only in-frame ones; the method was immunoSEQ multiplex PCR. The data show around 25,000 clones, roughly 86% seen once. The sample in question was peripheral blood mononuclear cells (PBMCs), obtained before the fourth cycle of nivolumab. The receptor was isolated from a human donor with classical Hodgkin lymphoma.

The CDR3 DNA reads as TGTGCCAGCAGCGTAGCTGGGCCGAACACTGAAGCTTTCTTT. This sequence encodes CASSVAGPNTEAFF. The J gene is TRBJ1-1, the V gene TRBV9; no clear D. This CDR3 contains 14 residues. With 0 bases removed from V and 1 base from J, the gap between germline ends came to 7 bases. Germline V gene data show CDR1 as SGDLS and CDR2 as YYNGEE.